This entry describes one TCR beta chain. The antigen remains undetermined. The sample belongs to a study of Ad26.COV2.S vaccination and SARS-CoV-2 variants. Produced via immunoSEQ multiplex PCR; TCRdb's table is partial and in-frame only. Of 250,000 or so clones detected, around 85% appear once; the ten largest clones hold just under 3%. The treatment here: about 20 received Ad26.COV2.S at low or high dose, single or two shots; five or six received placebo; per-sample allocation not given. The samples date from day 63 after the first vaccine or placebo injection. Adults aged 18-55 years in Boston included the donor. It was Wuhan-strain SARS-CoV-2 spike that the Ad26 vaccine vector expressed. Findings of the study overall: Substantial response breadth was reportedly seen for spike-specific CD8+ and CD4+ T cells after vaccination.

V lost 8 bases and J lost 8; bases outside the gene matches: 2. CDR3 length equals 11 residues. The material sequenced was peripheral blood, taken in a trial of Ad26.COV2.S vaccine versus placebo. This chain connects TRBV12-3 or TRBV12-4 to TRBJ2-1; the match to TRBD1 covers 8 bases. The receptor was isolated from a person between 18 and 65 years old who received the Ad26.COV2.S COVID-19 vaccine or a placebo. CDR3: CASQGAHEQFF. CDR3 bases: TGTGCCAGCCAGGGGGCCCATGAGCAGTTCTTC.